This T cell receptor beta chain was sequenced in a study of blood T cell repertoires in COVID-19. Study context: COVID-19 samples collected from the United States, Italy and Spain covered acute and convalescent phases. PBMCs, B-cell-depleted T cells, or T cells provided the cDNA or gDNA that made up the material.

This CDR3 is 15 amino acids long. J was trimmed by 4 bases and V by 5 bases; bases with no gene match: 8. Germline CDR1 reads SEHNR; CDR2 reads FQNEAQ (reference sequence). Original analysis: Reference gene primer amplification gave nucleated cell count estimates. Clones were sequenced by immunoSEQ multiplex PCR, and TCRdb holds only the in-frame ones, with some missing. That table gives V, J and clone size, and the DNA gave D and trimming. The repertoire has roughly 260,000 clones, roughly 85% of them found once; the top ten carry less than 4%. The chain recombines TRBV7-9 with TRBJ1-2, with TRBD1 matching over 9 bases. The sequence came from a woman between 18 and 29 years old with acute or convalescent COVID-19. Sequencing used peripheral blood. DNA of the CDR3: TGTGCCAGCAGCCCAGGACAGGGGCGCGCCTATGGCTACACCTTC. The encoded protein is CASSPGQGRAYGYTF.